Below, 2 T cell receptor beta chains from the same sample are listed, as sequenced in a study of radiation and T cells in renal cell carcinoma. Clones were read by immunoSEQ multiplex PCR, and TCRdb kept only the in-frame ones, dropping some. The sample has roughly 150,000 clones; approximately 90% are singletons. As for time point: blood 2 weeks post-SBRT. The treatment denotes: 15 Gy SBRT to primary tumor, nephrectomy 4 weeks later. The specimen was blood, collected from a patient whose treatment included radiotherapy and nephrectomy. The receptor source for this set is a woman between 45 and 60 years old with renal cell carcinoma.

This clone was recorded once. The chain combines TRBV6-5 with TRBJ2-5; tentatively, D is TRBD1 (6 bases). Looked up from germline, CDR1 is MNHEY and CDR2 is SVGAGI. CDR3 length: 15 amino acids. V lost 2 bases to trimming and J lost 2 bases, with 12 bases between them. The CDR3 sequence: CASSYGGGRQETQYF. CDR3 nucleotides: TGTGCCAGCAGTTACGGTGGGGGCCGGCAAGAGACCCAGTACTTC.

The rearrangement joins TRBV30 to TRBJ1-2; D possibly corresponds to TRBD1 (6 bases). This CDR3 contains 12 residues. CDR1 and CDR2 from the germline V gene are GTSNPN and SVGIG (reference sequence). Trimming took 4 bases from V and 7 from J, leaving 13 bases between them. CDR3 bases: TGTGCCTGGAACGGGGGCCACTCTGGCTACACCTTC. Its translation is CAWNGGHSGYTF.